This T cell receptor (beta chain) was profiled in a study of identical twins. A few counts support this clonotype. Germline-derived CDR1 and CDR2 are SGHTA and FQGNSA. The CDR3 spans 13 residues. Trimming removed 6 bases at V and 8 bases at J, with 16 bases between. TCRdb independently ran MiXCR on the 5' RACE reads; one entry per CDR3 protein. This sample has 650,000 to 750,000 distinct CDR3 sequences, with 21% found just once. The data were also submitted as part of a second study, on T cells expressing NK-cell markers.

Sequencing used PBMCs. The sequence derives from a woman under 30 in good health. The chain links TRBV7-2 to TRBJ1-1, with D possibly being TRBD1 (5 bases). For the CDR3, the DNA is TGTGCCAGCAGTATACTGGCCGGGACGGAAGCTTTCTTT. It is translated as CASSILAGTEAFF.